The source of this T cell receptor beta chain is a study of T cell responses to AZD1222 COVID-19 vaccine. Across the whole study: Some second doses came at about 4 weeks and others at about 12 weeks; these were pooled.

Points on this clone: The antigen is unknown.

Study-wide results and limits: At baseline, seropositivity was found in only six or seven AZD1222 recipients.

V was cut by 0 bases and J by 1 base, with 7 bases left in between. The CDR3 runs to 14 residues. Germline-derived CDR1 and CDR2 are SGHRS and YFSETQ. Only in-frame clones appear in the TCRdb table, and some are missing; sequencing was by immunoSEQ multiplex PCR. This sample has about 140,000 clones, with about nine tenths found just once. The clonotype originates from an adult in good health. This sequence joins TRBV5-1 and TRBJ1-1; no clear D gene. The sample was peripheral blood, taken on day 0 of AZD1222 vaccination. DNA of the CDR3: TGCGCCAGCAGCTTGGGTTCGGGGAACACTGAAGCTTTCTTT. The encoded protein is CASSLGSGNTEAFF.